The clone carrying this TCR beta chain showed up just a few times. Its antigen remains unknown. These data are taken from a study of blood T cells in healthy people across ages. CDR3 length: 16 residues. Germline CDR1 and CDR2: SGHTA and FQGNSA. J gave up 5 bases and V 5 bases, and 11 bases lay outside the gene matches. Study-level findings and limits: PBMC samples, being unsorted, prevented any conclusive comparison of naive and antigen-experienced cells.

Combining a sample-barcoded 5' primer with a J-beta primer mix, a second PCR ran for roughly 7 to 12 cycles. Sequencing recovered at least 3 million CDR3-containing paired-end reads from each sample. TCRdb called the 5' RACE reads again in MiXCR, with one record for every CDR3 protein. The profile shows roughly 700,000 distinct CDR3 sequences, about 25% of them singletons. A further study also used this sample, focusing on T cells of mothers and their children. That source reports: The analysis detected no persistent microchimeric T cell clones.

This receptor was taken from a boy aged 5-17 years in good health. The material sequenced was blood. This chain links TRBV7-2 with TRBJ1-5, with 8 nucleotides matching TRBD1. CDR3: CASSLYGQGRDQPQHF. CDR3 in DNA: TGTGCCAGCAGCCTTTACGGACAGGGAAGGGATCAGCCCCAGCATTTT.